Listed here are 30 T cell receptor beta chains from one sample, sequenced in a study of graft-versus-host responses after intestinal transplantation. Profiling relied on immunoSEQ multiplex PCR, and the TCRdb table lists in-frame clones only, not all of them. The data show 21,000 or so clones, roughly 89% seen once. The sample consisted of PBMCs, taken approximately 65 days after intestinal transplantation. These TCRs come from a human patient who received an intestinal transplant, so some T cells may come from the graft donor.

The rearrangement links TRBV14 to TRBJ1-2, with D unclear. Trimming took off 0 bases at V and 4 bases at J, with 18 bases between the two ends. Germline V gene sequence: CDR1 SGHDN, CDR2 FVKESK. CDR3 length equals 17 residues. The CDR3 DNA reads TGTGCCAGCAGCCAAGATAACTCCCGCGGGCGCGGCTATGGCTACACCTTC. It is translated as CASSQDNSRGRGYGYTF.

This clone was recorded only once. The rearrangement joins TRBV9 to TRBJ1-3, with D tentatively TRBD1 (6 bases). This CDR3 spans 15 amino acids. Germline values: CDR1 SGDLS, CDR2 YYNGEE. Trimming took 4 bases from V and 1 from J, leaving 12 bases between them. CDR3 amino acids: CASSRGGRSGNTIYF. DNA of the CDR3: TGTGCCAGCAGCCGAGGGGGTAGGTCTGGAAACACCATATATTTT.

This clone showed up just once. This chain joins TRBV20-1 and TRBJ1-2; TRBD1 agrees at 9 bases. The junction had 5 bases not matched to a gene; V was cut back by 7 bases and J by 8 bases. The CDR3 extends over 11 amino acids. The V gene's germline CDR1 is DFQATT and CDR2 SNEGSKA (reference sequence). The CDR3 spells CSVTGGWGYTF. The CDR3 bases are TGCAGTGTTACAGGGGGCTGGGGCTACACCTTC.

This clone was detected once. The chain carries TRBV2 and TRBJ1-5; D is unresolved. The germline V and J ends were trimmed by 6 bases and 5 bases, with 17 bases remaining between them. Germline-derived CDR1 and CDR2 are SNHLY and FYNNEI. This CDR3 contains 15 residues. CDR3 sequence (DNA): TGTGCCAGCAGACCCGGGCACCTAATTTATCAGCCCCAGCATTTT. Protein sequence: CASRPGHLIYQPQHF.

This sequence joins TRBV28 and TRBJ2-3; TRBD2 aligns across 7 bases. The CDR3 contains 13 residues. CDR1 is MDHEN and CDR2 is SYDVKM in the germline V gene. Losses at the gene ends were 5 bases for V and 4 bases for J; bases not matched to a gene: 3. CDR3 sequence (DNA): TGTGCCAGCAGTCGACTAGCCGCAGATACGCAGTATTTT. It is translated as CASSRLAADTQYF.

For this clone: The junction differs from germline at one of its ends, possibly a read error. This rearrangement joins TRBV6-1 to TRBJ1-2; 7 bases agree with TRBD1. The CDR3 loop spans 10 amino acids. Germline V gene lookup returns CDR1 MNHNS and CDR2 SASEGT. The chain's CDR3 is CASSDWGQHF. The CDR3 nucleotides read TGTGCCAGCAGTGATTGGGGACAGCACTTC.

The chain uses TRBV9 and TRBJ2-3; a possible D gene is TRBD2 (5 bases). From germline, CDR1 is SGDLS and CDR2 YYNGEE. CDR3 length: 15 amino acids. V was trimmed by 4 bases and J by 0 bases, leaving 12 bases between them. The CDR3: CASSPRDISTDTQYF. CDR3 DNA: TGTGCCAGCAGCCCTCGGGATATTAGCACAGATACGCAGTATTTT. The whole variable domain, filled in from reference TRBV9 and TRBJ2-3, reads DSGVTQTPKHLITATGQRVTLRCSPRSGDLSVYWYQQSLDQGLQFLIQYYNGEERAKGNILERFSAQQFPDLHSELNLSSLELGDSALYFCASSPRDISTDTQYFGPGTRLTVL.

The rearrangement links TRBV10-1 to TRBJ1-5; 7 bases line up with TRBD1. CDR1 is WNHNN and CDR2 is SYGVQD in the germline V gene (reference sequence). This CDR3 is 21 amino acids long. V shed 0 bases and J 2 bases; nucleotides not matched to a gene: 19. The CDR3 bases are TGCGCCAGCAGTGAGTCGAAAAGGACAGGAGTGCGGTTTGGGGGCAATCAGCCCCAGCATTTT. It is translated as CASSESKRTGVRFGGNQPQHF.

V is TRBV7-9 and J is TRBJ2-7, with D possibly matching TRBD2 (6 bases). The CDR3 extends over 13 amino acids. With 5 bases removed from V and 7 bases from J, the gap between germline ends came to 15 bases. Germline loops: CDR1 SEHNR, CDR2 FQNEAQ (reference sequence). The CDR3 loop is CASSPAGRGEQYF. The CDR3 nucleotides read TGTGCCAGCAGCCCCGCGGGGCGTGGAGAGCAGTACTTC.

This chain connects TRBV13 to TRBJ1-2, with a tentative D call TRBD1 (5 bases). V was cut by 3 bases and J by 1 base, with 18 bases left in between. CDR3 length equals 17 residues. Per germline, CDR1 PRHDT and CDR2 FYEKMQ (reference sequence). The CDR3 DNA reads TGTGCCAGCAGCTTCAAGGGGAGGGGAGAAGATAACTATGGCTACACCTTC. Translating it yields CASSFKGRGEDNYGYTF.

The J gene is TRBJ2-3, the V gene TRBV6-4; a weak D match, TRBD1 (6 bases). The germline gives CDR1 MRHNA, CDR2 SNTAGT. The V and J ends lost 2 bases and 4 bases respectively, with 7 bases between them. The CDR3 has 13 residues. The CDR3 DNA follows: TGTGCCAGCAGTGACGGGGGCGCAGATACGCAGTATTTT. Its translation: CASSDGGADTQYF.

Here the CDR3 reads CASSSSPGHVNTEAFF. The CDR3 DNA sequence: TGCGCCAGCAGCTCGTCCCCGGGACATGTGAACACTGAAGCTTTCTTT. V is TRBV5-1 and J is TRBJ1-1; D might be TRBD1 (6 bases). V lost 3 bases to trimming and J lost 0 bases, with 15 bases between them. There are 16 residues in the CDR3. Germline V gives CDR1 SGHRS, CDR2 YFSETQ.

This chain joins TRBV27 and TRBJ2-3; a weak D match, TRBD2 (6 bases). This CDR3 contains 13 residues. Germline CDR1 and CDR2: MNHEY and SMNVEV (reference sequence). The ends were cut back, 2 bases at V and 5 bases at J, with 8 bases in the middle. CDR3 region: CASSLTGVDTQYF. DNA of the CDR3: TGTGCCAGCAGTTTAACGGGGGTAGATACGCAGTATTTT.

CDR3 DNA sequence: TGCGCCAGCAGCCAGGGGTCTGTGAACACTGAAGCTTTCTTT. Translation: CASSQGSVNTEAFF. This chain connects TRBV5-1 to TRBJ1-1, with a possible D match to TRBD1 (6 bases). Germline V gene sequence: CDR1 SGHRS, CDR2 YFSETQ. Trimming pared 4 bases from V and 0 bases from J, leaving 10 bases between. CDR3 size: 14 residues.

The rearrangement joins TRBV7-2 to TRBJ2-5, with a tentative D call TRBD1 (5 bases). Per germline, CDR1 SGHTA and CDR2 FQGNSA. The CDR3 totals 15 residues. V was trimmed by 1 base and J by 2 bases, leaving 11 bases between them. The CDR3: CASSLVGALQETQYF. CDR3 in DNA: TGTGCCAGCAGCTTAGTAGGGGCCCTACAAGAGACCCAGTACTTC.

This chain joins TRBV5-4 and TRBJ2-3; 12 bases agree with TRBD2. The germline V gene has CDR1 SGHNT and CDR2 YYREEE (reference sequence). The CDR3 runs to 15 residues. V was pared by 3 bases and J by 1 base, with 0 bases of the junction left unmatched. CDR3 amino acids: CASSWTSGGTDTQYF. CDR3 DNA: TGTGCCAGCAGCTGGACTAGCGGGGGCACAGATACGCAGTATTTT.

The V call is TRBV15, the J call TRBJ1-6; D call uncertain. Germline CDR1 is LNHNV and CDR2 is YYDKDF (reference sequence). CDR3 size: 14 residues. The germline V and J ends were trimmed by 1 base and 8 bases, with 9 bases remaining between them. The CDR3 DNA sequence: TGTGCCACCAGCAGAGCTCCTTTAGATTCACCCCTCCACTTT. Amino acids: CATSRAPLDSPLHF.

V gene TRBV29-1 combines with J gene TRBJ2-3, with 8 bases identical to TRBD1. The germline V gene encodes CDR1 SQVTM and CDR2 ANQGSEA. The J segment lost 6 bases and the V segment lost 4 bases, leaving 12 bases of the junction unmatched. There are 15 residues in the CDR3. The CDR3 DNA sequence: TGCAGCGTTGGAGCTGGACAGGGCGTAACGGATACGCAGTATTTT. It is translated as CSVGAGQGVTDTQYF.

CDR3 amino acids: CASSLLAASTDTQYF. DNA of the CDR3: TGCGCCAGCAGCTTGCTAGCAGCTAGCACAGATACGCAGTATTTT. The J gene is TRBJ2-3, the V gene TRBV5-1; D perhaps matches TRBD2 (5 bases). The CDR3 loop spans 15 amino acids. From germline, CDR1 is SGHRS and CDR2 YFSETQ. Trimming cost V 1 base and J 0 bases, with 9 bases left between them.

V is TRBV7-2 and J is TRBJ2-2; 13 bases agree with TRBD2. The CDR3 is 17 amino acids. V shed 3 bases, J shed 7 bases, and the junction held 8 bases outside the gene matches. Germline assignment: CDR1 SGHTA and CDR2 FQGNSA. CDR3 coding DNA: TGTGCCAGCAGCTTTCAACTAGCGGGGGGGCCCCGCGGGGAGCTGTTTTTT. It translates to CASSFQLAGGPRGELFF.

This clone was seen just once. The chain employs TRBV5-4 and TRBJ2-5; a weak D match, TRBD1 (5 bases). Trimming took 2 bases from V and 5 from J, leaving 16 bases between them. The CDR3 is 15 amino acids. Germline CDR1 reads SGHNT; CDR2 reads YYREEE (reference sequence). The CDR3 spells CASSLGVAEGETQYF. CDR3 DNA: TGTGCCAGCAGCTTAGGGGTGGCGGAAGGGGAGACCCAGTACTTC.

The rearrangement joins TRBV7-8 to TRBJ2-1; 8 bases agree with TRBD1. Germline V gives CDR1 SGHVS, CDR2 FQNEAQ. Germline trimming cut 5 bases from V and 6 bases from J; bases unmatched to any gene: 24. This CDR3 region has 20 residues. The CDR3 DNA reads TGTGCCAGCAGCCCCTCGAGGAGGACAGGGTATGTACTGGGGGCCAATGAGCAGTTCTTC. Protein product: CASSPSRRTGYVLGANEQFF.

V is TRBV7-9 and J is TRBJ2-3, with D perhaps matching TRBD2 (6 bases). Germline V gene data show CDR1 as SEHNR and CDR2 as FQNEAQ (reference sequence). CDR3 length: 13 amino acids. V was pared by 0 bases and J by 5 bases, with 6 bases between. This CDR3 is CASSLAGGDTQYF. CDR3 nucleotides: TGTGCCAGCAGCTTAGCGGGGGGAGATACGCAGTATTTT.

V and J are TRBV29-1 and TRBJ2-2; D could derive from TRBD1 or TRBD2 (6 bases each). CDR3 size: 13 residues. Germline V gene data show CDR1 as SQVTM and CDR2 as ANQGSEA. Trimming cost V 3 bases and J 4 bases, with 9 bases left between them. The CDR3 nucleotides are TGCAGCGTTGACGGGGGCAGCACCGGGGAGCTGTTTTTT. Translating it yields CSVDGGSTGELFF.

The CDR3 DNA is TGTGCCAGCAGTGAATCCTCGGTACAGGGAACGAACACCGGGGAGCTGTTTTTT. Its translation: CASSESSVQGTNTGELFF. The chain has TRBV25-1 and TRBJ2-2; tentative D call: TRBD1 (6 bases). Germline V CDR1 and CDR2: MGHDK, SYGVNS. The CDR3 sequence is 18 residues long. V was shortened by 1 base and J by 0 bases, with 15 bases between the two germline ends.

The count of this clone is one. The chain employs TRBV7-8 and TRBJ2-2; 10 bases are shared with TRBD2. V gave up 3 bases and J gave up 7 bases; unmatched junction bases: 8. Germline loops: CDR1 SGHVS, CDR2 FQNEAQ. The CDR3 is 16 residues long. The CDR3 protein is CASSLLAGVLVGELFF. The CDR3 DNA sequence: TGTGCCAGCAGCTTGCTAGCGGGGGTGCTAGTCGGGGAGCTGTTTTTT.

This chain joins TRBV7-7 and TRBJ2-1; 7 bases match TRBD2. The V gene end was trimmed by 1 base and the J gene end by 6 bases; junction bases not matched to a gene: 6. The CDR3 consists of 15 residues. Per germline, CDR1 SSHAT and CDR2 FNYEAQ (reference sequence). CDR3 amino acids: CASSLGAGIVNEQFF. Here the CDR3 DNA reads TGTGCCAGCAGCTTAGGAGCGGGGATTGTCAATGAGCAGTTCTTC.

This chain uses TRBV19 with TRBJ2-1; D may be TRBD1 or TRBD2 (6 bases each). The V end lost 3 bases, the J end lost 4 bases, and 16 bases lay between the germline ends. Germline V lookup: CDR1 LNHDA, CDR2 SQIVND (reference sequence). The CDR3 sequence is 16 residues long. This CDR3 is CASSIHQGRLYNEQFF. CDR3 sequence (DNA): TGTGCCAGTAGTATTCATCAGGGGAGGCTTTACAATGAGCAGTTCTTC.

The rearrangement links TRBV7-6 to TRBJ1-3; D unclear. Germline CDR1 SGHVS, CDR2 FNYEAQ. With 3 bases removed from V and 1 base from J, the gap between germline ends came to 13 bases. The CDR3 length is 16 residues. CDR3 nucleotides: TGTGCCAGCAGCTTCGACCCGGGAGATTCTGGAAACACCATATATTTT. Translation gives CASSFDPGDSGNTIYF.

CDR3 sequence reads: CAISTTGQETQYF. CDR3 nucleotides: TGTGCCATCAGCACGACAGGCCAAGAGACCCAGTACTTC. This rearrangement joins TRBV10-3 to TRBJ2-5, with a tentative D call TRBD1 (6 bases). V gave up 6 bases and J gave up 1 base, with 9 bases separating them. The CDR3 runs 13 residues. Germline values: CDR1 ENHRY, CDR2 SYGVKD.